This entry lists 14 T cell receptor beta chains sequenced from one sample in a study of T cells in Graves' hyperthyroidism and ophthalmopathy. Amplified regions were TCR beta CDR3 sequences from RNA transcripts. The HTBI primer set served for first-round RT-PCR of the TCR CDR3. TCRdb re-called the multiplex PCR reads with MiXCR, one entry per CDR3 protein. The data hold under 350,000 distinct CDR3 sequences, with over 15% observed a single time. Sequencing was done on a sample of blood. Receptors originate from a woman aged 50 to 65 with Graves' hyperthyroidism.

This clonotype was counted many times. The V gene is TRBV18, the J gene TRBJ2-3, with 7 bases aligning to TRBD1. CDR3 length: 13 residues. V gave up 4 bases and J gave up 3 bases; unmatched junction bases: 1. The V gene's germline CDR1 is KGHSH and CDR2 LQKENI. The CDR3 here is CASSQGQTDTQYF. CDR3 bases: TGTGCCAGCTCACAGGGACAGACAGATACGCAGTATTTT. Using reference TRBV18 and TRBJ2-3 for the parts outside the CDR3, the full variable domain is NAGVMQNPRHLVRRRGQEARLRCSPMKGHSHVYWYRQLPEEGLKFMVYLQKENIIDESGMPKERFSAEFPKEGPSILRIQQVVRGDSAAYFCASSQGQTDTQYFGPGTRLTVL.

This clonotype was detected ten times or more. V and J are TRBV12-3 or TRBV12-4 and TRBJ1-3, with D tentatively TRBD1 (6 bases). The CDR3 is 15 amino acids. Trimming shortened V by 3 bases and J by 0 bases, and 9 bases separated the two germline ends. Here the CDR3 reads CASSLGHPSGNTIYF. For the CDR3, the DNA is TGTGCCAGCAGTTTGGGACACCCCTCTGGAAACACCATATATTTT.

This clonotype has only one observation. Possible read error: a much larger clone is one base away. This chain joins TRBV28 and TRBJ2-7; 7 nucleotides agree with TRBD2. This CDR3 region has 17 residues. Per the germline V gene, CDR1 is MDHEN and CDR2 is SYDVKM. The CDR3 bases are TGTGCCAGCAGTTTGAGTCTTCGTACAGCGGGGAACTACAAGCAGTACTTC. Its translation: CASSLSLRTAGNYKQYF.

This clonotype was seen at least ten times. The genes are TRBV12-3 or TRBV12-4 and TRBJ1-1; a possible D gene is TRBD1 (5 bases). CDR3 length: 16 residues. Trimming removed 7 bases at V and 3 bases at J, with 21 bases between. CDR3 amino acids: CASKMLVWGKDTEAFF. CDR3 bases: TGTGCCAGCAAAATGCTCGTCTGGGGGAAGGACACTGAAGCTTTCTTT.

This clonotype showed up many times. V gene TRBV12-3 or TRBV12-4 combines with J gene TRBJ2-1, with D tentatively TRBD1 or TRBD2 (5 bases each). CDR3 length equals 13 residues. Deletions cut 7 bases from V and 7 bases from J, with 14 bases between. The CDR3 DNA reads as TGTGCCAGCAAAGCCGGGGACGGGAATGAGCAGTTCTTC. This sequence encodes CASKAGDGNEQFF.

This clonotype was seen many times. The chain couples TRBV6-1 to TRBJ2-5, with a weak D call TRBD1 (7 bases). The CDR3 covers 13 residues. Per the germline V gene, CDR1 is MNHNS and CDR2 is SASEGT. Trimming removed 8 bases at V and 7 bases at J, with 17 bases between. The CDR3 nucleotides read TGTGCCAGCGGGACAGCGGGTTCTGGGACCCAGTACTTC. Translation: CASGTAGSGTQYF.

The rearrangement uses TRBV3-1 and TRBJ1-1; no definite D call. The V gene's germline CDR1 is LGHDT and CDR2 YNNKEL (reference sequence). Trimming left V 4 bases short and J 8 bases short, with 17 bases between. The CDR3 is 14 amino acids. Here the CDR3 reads CASSPYYGLGEAFF. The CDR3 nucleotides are TGTGCCAGCAGCCCATACTACGGACTGGGGGAAGCTTTCTTT. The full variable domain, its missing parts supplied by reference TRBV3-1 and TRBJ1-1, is DTAVSQTPKYLVTQMGNDKSIKCEQNLGHDTMYWYKQDSKKFLKIMFSYNNKELIINETVPNRFSPKSPDKAHLNLHINSLELGDSAVYFCASSPYYGLGEAFFGQGTRLTVV.

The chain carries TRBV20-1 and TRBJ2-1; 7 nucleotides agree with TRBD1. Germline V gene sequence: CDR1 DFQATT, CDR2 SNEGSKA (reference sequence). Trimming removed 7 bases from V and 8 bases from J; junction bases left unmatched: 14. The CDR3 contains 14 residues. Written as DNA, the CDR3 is TGCAGTGGGGGCGAACAGGGGAGAGGTGATGAGCAGTTCTTC. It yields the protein CSGGEQGRGDEQFF.

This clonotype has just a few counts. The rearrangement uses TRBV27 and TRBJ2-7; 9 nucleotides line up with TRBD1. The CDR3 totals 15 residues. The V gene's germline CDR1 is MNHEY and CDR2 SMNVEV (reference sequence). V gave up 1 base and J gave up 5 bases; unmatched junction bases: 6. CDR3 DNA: TGTGCCAGCAGTTTATTGGGGGACAGGGCCCACGAGCAGTACTTC. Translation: CASSLLGDRAHEQYF.

CDR3 in amino acids: CASILTSGGAGNTQYF. DNA for the CDR3: TGCGCCAGCATCCTTACTAGCGGGGGGGCCGGGAATACGCAGTATTTT. The rearrangement joins TRBV5-1 to TRBJ2-3; TRBD2 agrees at 13 bases. Trimming took 6 bases from V and 7 from J; bases not matched to a gene: 11. Germline-derived CDR1 and CDR2 are SGHRS and YFSETQ. The length of the CDR3 is 16 residues. Drawing the rest from reference TRBV5-1 and TRBJ2-3, the complete variable domain is KAGVTQTPRYLIKTRGQQVTLSCSPISGHRSVSWYQQTPGQGLQFLFEYFSETQRNKGNFPGRFSGRQFSNSRSEMNVSTLELGDSALYLCASILTSGGAGNTQYFGPGTRLTVL.

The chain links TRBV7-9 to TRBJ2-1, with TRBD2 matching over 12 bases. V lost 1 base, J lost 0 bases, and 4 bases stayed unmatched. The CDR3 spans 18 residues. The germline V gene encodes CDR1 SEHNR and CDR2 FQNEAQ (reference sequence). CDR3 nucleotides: TGTGCCAGCAGCTTAGGACTAGCGGGAGTTGGCTCCTACAATGAGCAGTTCTTC. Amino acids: CASSLGLAGVGSYNEQFF.

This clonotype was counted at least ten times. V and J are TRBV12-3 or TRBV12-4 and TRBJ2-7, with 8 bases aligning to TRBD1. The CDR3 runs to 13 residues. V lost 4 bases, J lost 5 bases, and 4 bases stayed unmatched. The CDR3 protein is CASSSGQGDEQYV. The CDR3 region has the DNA TGTGCCAGCAGTTCCGGACAGGGCGACGAGCAGTACGTC.

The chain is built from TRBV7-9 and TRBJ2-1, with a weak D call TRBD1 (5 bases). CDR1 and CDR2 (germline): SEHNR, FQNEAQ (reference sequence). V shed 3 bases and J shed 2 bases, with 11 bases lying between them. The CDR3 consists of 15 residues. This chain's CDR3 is CASSLTETAYNEQFF. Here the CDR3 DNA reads TGTGCCAGCAGCTTGACAGAAACCGCCTACAATGAGCAGTTCTTC.

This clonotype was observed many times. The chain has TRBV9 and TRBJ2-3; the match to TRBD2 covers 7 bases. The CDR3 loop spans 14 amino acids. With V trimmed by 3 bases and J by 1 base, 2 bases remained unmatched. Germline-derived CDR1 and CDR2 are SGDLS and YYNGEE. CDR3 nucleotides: TGTGCCAGCAGCGCCCGGGGGGGCACAGATACGCAGTATTTT. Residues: CASSARGGTDTQYF.